These 21 T cell receptor beta chains came from one sample sequenced in a study of blood T cell repertoires in COVID-19. TCRdb's copy holds only in-frame clones and misses some; the assay was immunoSEQ multiplex PCR. The sample has 150,000 to 190,000 clones, roughly 80% seen once; the top ten hold just over 0.55%. Sequencing used peripheral blood. These receptor sequences come from a man aged 60 to 75 with acute or convalescent COVID-19.

V and J are TRBV7-2 and TRBJ2-1; 9 nucleotides line up with TRBD2. The CDR3 sequence is 17 residues long. From germline, CDR1 is SGHTA and CDR2 FQGNSA. Germline trimming cut 0 bases from V and 4 bases from J; bases unmatched to any gene: 7. CDR3 region: CASSLASMLAGYNEQFF. CDR3 DNA sequence: TGTGCCAGCAGCTTAGCGTCGATGCTAGCGGGGTACAATGAGCAGTTCTTC.

The V and J genes are TRBV11-1 and TRBJ2-3, with 7 bases aligning to TRBD1. This CDR3 comprises 14 residues. Per germline, CDR1 SGHAT and CDR2 FQDESV (reference sequence). V shed 6 bases, J shed 3 bases, and the junction held 6 bases outside the gene matches. The CDR3 protein is CASRYQGETDTQYF. In DNA, the CDR3 is TGTGCCAGCAGATATCAGGGGGAGACAGATACGCAGTATTTT.

This clone was seen once. The J gene is TRBJ2-1, the V gene TRBV13; 16 nucleotides match TRBD2. Trimming removed 5 bases from V and 9 bases from J; junction bases left unmatched: 4. This CDR3 contains 15 residues. Germline V CDR1 and CDR2: PRHDT, FYEKMQ (reference sequence). The CDR3 spells CASSVGLAGGSEQFF. The CDR3 nucleotides read TGTGCCAGCAGCGTGGGACTAGCGGGGGGGAGTGAGCAGTTCTTC.

This chain joins TRBV5-1 and TRBJ1-5, with D perhaps matching TRBD1 (6 bases). The CDR3 extends over 17 amino acids. Deletions cut 0 bases from V and 3 bases from J, with 16 bases between. Per germline, CDR1 SGHRS and CDR2 YFSETQ. The CDR3 nucleotides are TGCGCCAGCAGCTTGGGAACAGGGAGCGCGGCCAATCAGCCCCAGCATTTT. Translating gives CASSLGTGSAANQPQHF.

This clone was found once. The chain recombines TRBV4-3 with TRBJ1-5; perhaps TRBD1 as D (6 bases). Trimming removed 4 bases from V and 7 bases from J, with 17 bases in between. The length of the CDR3 is 15 residues. From germline, CDR1 is LGHNA and CDR2 YSLEER. CDR3 in amino acids: CASSPTHRERQPQHF. Written as DNA, the CDR3 is TGCGCCAGCAGCCCAACGCACAGGGAACGGCAGCCCCAGCATTTT.

The chain employs TRBV5-4 and TRBJ2-1; 7 bases agree with TRBD1. Germline CDR1 reads SGHNT; CDR2 reads YYREEE (reference sequence). V was clipped by 7 bases and J by 4 bases; unmatched bases: 8. This CDR3 comprises 14 residues. The CDR3 here is CASYRGRGYNEQFF. In nucleotides, the CDR3 is TGTGCCAGCTACAGGGGCAGGGGTTACAATGAGCAGTTCTTC.

This clone was counted a few times. The V gene is TRBV21-1, the J gene TRBJ1-1; the table's D gene call, TRBD1, was not cross checked with the DNA. TRBV21-1 is a known pseudogene. This CDR3 is 15 amino acids long. This CDR3 reads CASSKWDREVSEAFF. CDR3 bases: TGTGCCAGCAGCAAATGGGACAGGGAGGTAAGTGAAGCTTTCTTT.

The V call is TRBV4-2, the J call TRBJ2-7; weak D call: TRBD1 (6 bases). CDR1 and CDR2 (germline): LGHNA, YNFKEQ. The CDR3 is 20 residues long. V lost 2 bases and J 5 bases, leaving 31 bases between the germline ends. The CDR3 coding sequence is TGTGCCAGCAGCCAATTATTCCCTGGGGGACATATCCCTTCCCACCACGAGCAGTACTTC. It encodes CASSQLFPGGHIPSHHEQYF.

This CDR3 reads CASSLGSGAGNEQFF. The CDR3 DNA reads TGTGCCAGCAGCTTAGGCAGCGGGGCGGGCAATGAGCAGTTCTTC. The gene calls are TRBV7-6 and TRBJ2-1; TRBD2 matches at 7 bases. Germline trimming cut 1 base from V and 6 bases from J; bases unmatched to any gene: 6. CDR3 size: 15 residues. Germline V gene data show CDR1 as SGHVS and CDR2 as FNYEAQ.

The chain employs TRBV6-5 and TRBJ1-3, with D tentatively TRBD1 (5 bases). The CDR3 runs 13 residues. The germline CDR1 and CDR2 sequences are MNHEY and SVGAGI. Trimming took 10 bases from V and 3 from J, leaving 13 bases between them. This chain's CDR3 is CATQGVIGNTIYF. CDR3 DNA: TGTGCCACACAAGGGGTGATTGGAAACACCATATATTTT.

The chain carries TRBV2 and TRBJ1-4; 7 bases fit TRBD1. Germline V CDR1 and CDR2: SNHLY, FYNNEI. The CDR3 totals 15 residues. The trim removed 4 bases at V and 4 bases at J, leaving 6 bases unmatched. The CDR3 here is CASSVGGQINEKLFF. The CDR3 bases are TGTGCCAGCAGTGTTGGGGGACAGATTAATGAAAAACTGTTTTTT.

The rearrangement links TRBV3-1 (or the pseudogene TRBV3-2) to TRBJ1-2, with D hard to call. This CDR3 is built from 15 residues. Germline V gene data show CDR1 as LGHDT and CDR2 as YNNKEL (reference sequence). Trimming cost V 3 bases and J 0 bases, with 11 bases left between them. The CDR3: CASSHHTGANYGYTF. CDR3 bases: TGTGCCAGCAGCCATCACACCGGGGCTAACTATGGCTACACCTTC.

The V call is TRBV7-2, the J call TRBJ2-1, with D possibly being TRBD2 (7 bases). Trimming shortened V by 1 base and J by 3 bases, and 10 bases separated the two germline ends. CDR1 is SGHTA, CDR2 FQGNSA, per germline. This CDR3 comprises 15 residues. The CDR3 loop reads CASSLGGGDYNEQFF. CDR3 nucleotides: TGTGCCAGCAGCTTAGGAGGGGGGGACTACAATGAGCAGTTCTTC.

This clone came up a few times. V and J are TRBV7-2 and TRBJ2-7, with a tentative D call TRBD2 (7 bases). Germline V gene data show CDR1 as SGHTA and CDR2 as FQGNSA. The V end was cut by 1 base, the J end by 12 bases, with 16 bases between. This CDR3 comprises 13 residues. For the CDR3, the DNA is TGTGCCAGCAGCTTAGAGGGGGGGGCTAGCGGGTACTTC. Encoded protein: CASSLEGGASGYF. Combining the CDR3 with reference TRBV7-2 and TRBJ2-7 gives the whole variable domain GAGVSQSPSNKVTEKGKDVELRCDPISGHTALYWYRQSLGQGLEFLIYFQGNSAPDKSGLPSDRFSAERTGGSVSTLTIQRTQQEDSAVYLCASSLEGGASGYFGPGTRLTVT.

This chain uses TRBV28 with TRBJ2-2; perhaps TRBD1 as D (5 bases). This CDR3 has 13 amino acids. Germline CDR1 and CDR2: MDHEN and SYDVKM. The ends were cut back, 11 bases at V and 2 bases at J, with 12 bases in the middle. The CDR3 sequence: CACQGINTGELFF. CDR3 bases: TGTGCCTGTCAGGGCATCAACACCGGGGAGCTGTTTTTT.

The chain links TRBV6-5 to TRBJ2-4; D is possibly TRBD1 (5 bases). CDR1 is MNHEY and CDR2 is SVGAGI in the germline V gene. The CDR3 has 16 amino acids. V was trimmed by 4 bases and J by 1 base, leaving 14 bases between them. The CDR3 here is CASSLTGTSAKNIQYF. In DNA, the CDR3 is TGTGCCAGCAGTTTAACAGGTACCTCGGCCAAAAACATTCAGTACTTC.

In its sample, this clone was seen once. V and J are TRBV3-1 (or the pseudogene TRBV3-2) and TRBJ1-1; D unclear. Germline loops: CDR1 LGHDT, CDR2 YNNKEL (reference sequence). Trimming cost V 1 base and J 1 base, with 10 bases left between them. CDR3 length: 15 residues. The CDR3 reads CASSQGGQSNTEAFF. DNA for the CDR3: TGTGCCAGCAGCCAAGGAGGCCAGTCGAACACTGAAGCTTTCTTT.

The chain carries TRBV19 and TRBJ1-5, with D unclear. Germline V gives CDR1 LNHDA, CDR2 SQIVND (reference sequence). Trimming pared 3 bases from V and 2 bases from J, leaving 8 bases between. CDR3 size: 14 residues. The CDR3 DNA reads TGTGCCAGTAGTATCCGGGGTCGCAATCAGCCCCAGCATTTT. Translation: CASSIRGRNQPQHF.

CDR3 in amino acids: CASGLIRLGGTPDTQYF. The DNA for the CDR3 is TGTGCTAGTGGTTTAATAAGGTTAGGGGGCACCCCGGATACGCAGTATTTT. The rearrangement uses TRBV12-5 and TRBJ2-3; TRBD1 matches at 7 bases. CDR1 is LGHNT and CDR2 is FRNRAP in the germline V gene. The CDR3 contains 17 residues. The J segment lost 6 bases and the V segment lost 3 bases, leaving 15 bases of the junction unmatched.

The chain has TRBV21-1 and TRBJ2-1; the tabulated D call, TRBD1, remains unverified against the DNA. TRBV21-1 is flagged as a pseudogene. The CDR3 has 16 amino acids. The CDR3 nucleotides are TGTGCCAGCAGCAACTCTCCCGGGACAGGGCGGAATGAGCAGTTCTTC. This gives the protein CASSNSPGTGRNEQFF.

The CDR3 reads CASSVGVVGTIYF. In DNA form, the CDR3 reads TGTGCCAGCAGCGTAGGAGTTGTCGGCACCATATATTTT. The chain links TRBV9 to TRBJ1-3; D not resolved. The CDR3 consists of 13 residues. The germline gives CDR1 SGDLS, CDR2 YYNGEE. Trimming took off 0 bases at V and 9 bases at J, with 10 bases between the two ends.